This T cell receptor beta chain was identified in a study of metastatic and nonmetastatic thyroid tumors. About the research overall: Across blood and tumor or nodule tissue, repertoires from malignant and benign thyroid patients were compared with one another.

All patients reached thyroid surgery having received no treatment beforehand. This clone has at least ten counts. This CDR3 is built from 12 residues. V lost 2 bases and J lost 7, with 5 bases in between. Per germline, CDR1 LNHDA and CDR2 SQIVND (reference sequence). Authors' processing steps: Clinicopathological groups of papillary thyroid cancer showed CDR3 differences that were used to build a distant-metastasis classifier. Using MiXCR, TCRdb reanalyzed the PCR reads. The V and J calls were not made by the authors but by TCRdb's processing. The sample consists of more than 15,000 clones, 25% to 30% of them appearing once.

The sample taken for sequencing was blood. J is TRBJ1-4 and V is TRBV19, with D possibly being TRBD1 (5 bases). This receptor was taken from a female donor with papillary thyroid cancer or a benign thyroid nodule (not recorded which). Some clones in this sample may be carry-over from other donors' samples. CDR3 in DNA: TGTGCCAGTAGTATACAGGGTGAAAAACTGTTTTTT. Encoded protein: CASSIQGEKLFF. Together with reference TRBV19 and TRBJ1-4, the CDR3 gives the full variable domain: DGGITQSPKYLFRKEGQNVTLSCEQNLNHDAMYWYRQDPGQGLRLIYYSQIVNDFQKGDIAEGYSVSREKKESFPLTVTSAQKNPTAFYLCASSIQGEKLFFGSGTQLSVL.